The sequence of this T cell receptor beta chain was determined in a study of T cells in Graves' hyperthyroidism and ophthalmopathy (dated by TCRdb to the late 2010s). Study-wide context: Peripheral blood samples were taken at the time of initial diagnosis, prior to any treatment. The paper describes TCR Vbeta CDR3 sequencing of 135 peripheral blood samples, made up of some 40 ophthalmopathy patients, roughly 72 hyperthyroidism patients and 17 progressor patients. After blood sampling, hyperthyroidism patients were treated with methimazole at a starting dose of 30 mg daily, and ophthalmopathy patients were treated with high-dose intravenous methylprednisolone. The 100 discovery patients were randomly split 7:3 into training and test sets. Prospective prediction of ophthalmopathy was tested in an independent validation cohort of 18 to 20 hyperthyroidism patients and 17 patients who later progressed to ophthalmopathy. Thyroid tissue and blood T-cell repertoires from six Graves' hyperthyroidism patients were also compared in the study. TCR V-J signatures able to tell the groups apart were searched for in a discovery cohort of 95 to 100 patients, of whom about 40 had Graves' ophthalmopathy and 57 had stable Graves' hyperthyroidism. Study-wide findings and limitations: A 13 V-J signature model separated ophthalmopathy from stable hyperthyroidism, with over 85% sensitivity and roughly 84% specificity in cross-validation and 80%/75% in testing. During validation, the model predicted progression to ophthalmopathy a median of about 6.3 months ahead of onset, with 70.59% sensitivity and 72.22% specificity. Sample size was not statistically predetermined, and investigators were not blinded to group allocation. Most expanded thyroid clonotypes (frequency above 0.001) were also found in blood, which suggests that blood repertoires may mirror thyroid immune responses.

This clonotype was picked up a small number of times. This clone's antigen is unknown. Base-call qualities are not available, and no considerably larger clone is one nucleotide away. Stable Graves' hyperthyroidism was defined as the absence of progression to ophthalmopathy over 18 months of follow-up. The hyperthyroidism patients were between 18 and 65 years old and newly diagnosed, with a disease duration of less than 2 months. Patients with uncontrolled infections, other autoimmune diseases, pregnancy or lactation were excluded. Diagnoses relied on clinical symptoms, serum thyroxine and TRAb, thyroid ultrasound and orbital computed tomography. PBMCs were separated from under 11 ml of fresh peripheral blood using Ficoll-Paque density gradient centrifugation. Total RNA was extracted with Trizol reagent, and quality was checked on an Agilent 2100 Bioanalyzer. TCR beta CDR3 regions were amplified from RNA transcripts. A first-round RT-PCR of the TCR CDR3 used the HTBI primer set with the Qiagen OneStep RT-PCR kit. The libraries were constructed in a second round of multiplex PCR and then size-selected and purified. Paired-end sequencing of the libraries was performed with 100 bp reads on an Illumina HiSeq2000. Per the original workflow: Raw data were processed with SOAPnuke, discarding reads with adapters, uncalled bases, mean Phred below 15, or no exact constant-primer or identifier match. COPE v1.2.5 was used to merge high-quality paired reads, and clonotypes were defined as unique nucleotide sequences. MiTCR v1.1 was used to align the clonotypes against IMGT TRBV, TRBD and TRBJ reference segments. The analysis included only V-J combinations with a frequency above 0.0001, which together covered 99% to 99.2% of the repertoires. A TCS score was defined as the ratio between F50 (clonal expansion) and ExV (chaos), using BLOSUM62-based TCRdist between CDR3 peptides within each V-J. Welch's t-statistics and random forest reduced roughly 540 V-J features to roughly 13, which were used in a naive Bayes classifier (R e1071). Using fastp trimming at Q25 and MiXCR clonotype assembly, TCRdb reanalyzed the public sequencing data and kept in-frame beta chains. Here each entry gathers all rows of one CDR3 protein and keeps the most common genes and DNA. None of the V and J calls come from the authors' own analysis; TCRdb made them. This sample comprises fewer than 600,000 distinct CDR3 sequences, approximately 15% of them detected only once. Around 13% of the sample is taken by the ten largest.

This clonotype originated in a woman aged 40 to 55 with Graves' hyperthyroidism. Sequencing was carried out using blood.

The CDR3 reads as follows: CASSTTGTSMGGYTF. The bases read TGTGCCAGCAGCACCACCGGGACCTCCATGGGAGGCTACACCTTC. This sequence uses TRBV7-3 and TRBJ1-2; the D segment could be TRBD1, given 5 matching bases. V is reduced by 5 bases and J by 8 bases, leaving a spacing of 21 bases between them. Its CDR3 holds 15 amino acids, cysteine through phenylalanine. CDR3 DNA only is kept here, 45 bases in frame from base 1. CDR1 SGHTA and CDR2 FQGTGA are derived from the germline V gene.